One T cell receptor beta chain is described in this entry. No antigen is known for it. This sample is drawn from a study of OX40 agonist ivuxolimab in advanced cancers. Study-level information: Enrolled patients in dose escalation had cancers that were hepatocellular carcinoma, melanoma, renal cell or head and neck cancer. Study-wide results and limits: Both CD4+ and CD8+ T cell populations in blood had undergone clonal expansion by week 6 at 0.1 to 3.0 mg/kg.

Clones were read by immunoSEQ multiplex PCR, and TCRdb kept only the in-frame ones, dropping some. The sample lists some 66,000 clones, around 86% occurring once. The sequence was obtained from an adult with an advanced solid tumor such as melanoma, head and neck, liver or kidney cancer. The specimen comprised CD4+ or CD8+ T cells sorted from blood, sampled in a trial of the OX40 agonist ivuxolimab.

CDR3 sequence reads: CASSLGQDSPLHF. CDR3 sequence (DNA): TGTGCCAGCAGCTTAGGGCAGGATTCACCCCTCCACTTT. The chain carries TRBV7-3 and TRBJ1-6; D gene uncertain. V was trimmed by 2 bases and J by 8 bases, leaving 7 bases between them. This CDR3 comprises 13 residues. Per the germline V gene, CDR1 is SGHTA and CDR2 is FQGTGA.